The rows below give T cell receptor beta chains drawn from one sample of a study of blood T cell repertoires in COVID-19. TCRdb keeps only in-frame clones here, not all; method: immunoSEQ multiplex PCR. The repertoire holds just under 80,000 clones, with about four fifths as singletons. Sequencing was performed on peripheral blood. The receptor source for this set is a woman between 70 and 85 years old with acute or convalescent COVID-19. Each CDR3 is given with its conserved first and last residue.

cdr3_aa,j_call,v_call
CASSLGVDWYNEQFF,TRBJ2-1,TRBV11-1
CASSQVTGQETQYF,TRBJ2-5,TRBV3-1/TRBV3-2
CASSSAGSYNEQFF,TRBJ2-1,TRBV19
CASSRLAGNNEQFF,TRBJ2-1,TRBV19
CASSSEVGSTTGELFF,TRBJ2-2,TRBV7-6
CASSQDPGFGKLFF,TRBJ1-4,TRBV4-1
CASMGQLSSYEQYF,TRBJ2-7,TRBV6-5
CASSLEGGIDYEQYF,TRBJ2-7,TRBV5-1
CAARAQISSPLHF,TRBJ1-6,TRBV6-5
CASLQQISGNTIYF,TRBJ1-3,TRBV28
CSVIRGDEQFF,TRBJ2-1,TRBV20-1
CSVADRGPYNEQFF,TRBJ2-1,TRBV29-1
CASSVGGSGSRNEQFF,TRBJ2-1,TRBV9
CSVEVGQTGEQYF,TRBJ2-7,TRBV29-1
CASSIGQVLNNEQFF,TRBJ2-1,TRBV19
CASSLSTGSIYTF,TRBJ1-2,TRBV7-9
CARVPGGSNQPQHF,TRBJ1-5,TRBV19
CASSVRQGTTNEKLFF,TRBJ1-4,TRBV9
CSVRSGSGANVLTF,TRBJ2-6,TRBV29-1
CSARDSLYEQYF,TRBJ2-7,TRBV29-1
CASSVRLAGGRTDTQYF,TRBJ2-3,TRBV6-1
CASSQGPHTLGGTIYF,TRBJ1-3,TRBV3-1/TRBV3-2
CASSPRSALNNEQFF,TRBJ2-1,TRBV18
CATSRSGRIYNEQFF,TRBJ2-1,TRBV15
CASSPGLGGETQYF,TRBJ2-5,TRBV7-3
CSVADWMTEAFF,TRBJ1-1,TRBV29-1
CASSVQTSVRSSYNEQFF,TRBJ2-1,TRBV10-1
CASSSFGGQGYYEQYF,TRBJ2-7,TRBV7-8